Listed below are T cell receptor beta chains from one sample, sequenced in a study of radiotherapy plus CTLA-4 blockade in lung cancer. TCRdb's copy holds only in-frame clones and misses some; the assay was immunoSEQ multiplex PCR. This repertoire shows about 97,000 clones, approximately 72% found once; its top ten account for around 3%. Sequencing was performed on peripheral blood, taken from a patient treated with radiotherapy plus ipilimumab. Every receptor here comes from a human donor with non-small cell lung cancer who had a partial response to radiotherapy plus ipilimumab. Some clones in this sample may be carry-over from other donors' samples. Both conserved end residues are part of each CDR3. A D gene is named only where the DNA matches it firmly. Size values are once, few and many counts, or a class for expanded clones, and some rows have none.

>TRBD1|TRBJ2-7|-|TRBV11-3
CASSPQKFQQGAAQHEQYF
TGTGCCAGCAGCCCGCAAAAATTCCAGCAGGGGGCGGCTCAACACGAGCAGTACTTC
>TRBD2|TRBJ2-2|-|TRBV2
CASSPLAGGNTGELFF
TGTGCCAGCAGCCCCCTAGCGGGAGGGAACACCGGGGAGCTGTTTTTT
>-|TRBJ2-3|-|TRBV10-3
CATNLRGSTDTQYF
TGTGCCACCAACCTTAGGGGGAGCACAGATACGCAGTATTTT
>TRBD1|TRBJ1-3|-|TRBV6-6
CASSGDRGGGNTIYF
TGTGCCAGCAGTGGGGACAGGGGAGGCGGAAACACCATATATTTT
>-|TRBJ2-1|-|TRBV29-1
CSVARGGTGIYNEQFF
TGCAGCGTTGCCCGGGGGGGGACAGGGATCTACAATGAGCAGTTCTTC
>-|TRBJ2-1|once|TRBV4-2
CASSHALEGEQFF
TGTGCCAGCAGCCATGCTCTTGAGGGCGAGCAGTTCTTC
>TRBD2|TRBJ2-3|-|TRBV10-2
CASSEGGTSGGAYPDTQYF
TGCGCCAGCAGTGAGGGAGGGACTAGCGGGGGGGCCTACCCCGATACGCAGTATTTT
>-|TRBJ1-5|few|TRBV28
CASSPPYSNQPQHF
TGTGCCAGCAGTCCTCCCTATAGCAATCAGCCCCAGCATTTT
>TRBD2|TRBJ2-2|-|TRBV7-3
CASGRLGGDTGELFF
TGTGCCAGCGGACGGTTGGGGGGGGATACCGGGGAGCTGTTTTTT
>TRBD2|TRBJ2-5|few|TRBV7-2
CASSLRWVDGGARETQYF
TGTGCCAGCAGCTTGCGATGGGTTGACGGGGGGGCCAGGGAGACCCAGTACTTC
>TRBD1|TRBJ2-5|-|TRBV19
CASSLTQGAQTQYF
TGTGCCAGTAGTTTGACACAGGGGGCGCAGACCCAGTACTTC
>TRBD2|TRBJ2-5|-|TRBV19
CASSSTSGETQYF
TGTGCCAGTAGCTCTACTAGCGGGGAGACCCAGTACTTC
>-|TRBJ2-7|-|TRBV2
CASKRIRDSYEQYF
TGTGCCAGCAAAAGGATACGGGACTCCTACGAGCAGTACTTC
>-|TRBJ2-3|-|TRBV29-1
CSVDPRDTDTQYF
TGCAGCGTTGACCCCAGGGACACAGATACGCAGTATTTT
>-|TRBJ2-1|-|TRBV18
CASSPNLQGIEQFF
TGTGCCAGCTCTCCAAATTTACAGGGCATTGAGCAGTTCTTC
>TRBD2|TRBJ2-4|-|TRBV7-9
CASSLGGGWDIQYF
TGTGCCAGCAGCTTAGGCGGGGGTTGGGACATTCAGTACTTC
>-|TRBJ2-7|once|TRBV18
CASSGIGDSYEQYF
TGTGCCAGCTCCGGCATCGGGGACTCCTACGAGCAGTACTTC
>-|TRBJ2-5|-|TRBV7-3
CASSPGRGQETQYF
TGTGCCAGCAGCCCCGGACGGGGACAAGAGACCCAGTACTTC
>TRBD2|TRBJ2-7|-|TRBV7-9
CASSTGLARHEQYF
TGTGCCAGCAGCACGGGACTAGCGAGACACGAGCAGTACTTC
>TRBD2|TRBJ2-7|-|TRBV7-2
CASSKSGLAGVEQYF
TGTGCCAGCAGCAAATCGGGACTAGCGGGGGTCGAGCAGTACTTC
>-|TRBJ1-1|-|TRBV6-5
CASGTYNTEAFF
TGTGCCAGCGGCACATACAACACTGAAGCTTTCTTT
>-|TRBJ1-5|-|TRBV18
CASSLPGLDNQPQHF
TGTGCCAGCTCACTACCGGGACTCGACAATCAGCCCCAGCATTTT
>-|TRBJ1-6|once|TRBV6-6
CASSYSWQGINSPLHF
TGTGCCAGCAGTTACTCGTGGCAGGGGATAAATTCACCCCTCCACTTT
>TRBD2|TRBJ2-7|-|TRBV29-1
CSAKTSIGSYEQYF
TGCAGCGCCAAGACTAGCATAGGCTCCTACGAGCAGTACTTC
>-|TRBJ1-1|few|TRBV6-1
CASRRTANTEAFF
TGTGCCAGCAGGAGAACAGCGAACACTGAAGCTTTCTTT
>-|TRBJ1-6|once|TRBV30
CAWSGAGNNSPLHF
TGTGCCTGGAGTGGAGCAGGCAATAATTCACCCCTCCACTTT
>-|TRBJ2-1|-|TRBV5-6
CASSNWRGLRSSYNEQFF
TGTGCCAGCAGCAATTGGAGGGGTTTGAGGAGCTCCTACAATGAGCAGTTCTTC
>TRBD1|TRBJ1-2|-|TRBV7-3
CASSEAGQTGVGYTF
TGTGCCAGCAGCGAAGCCGGTCAGACAGGGGTAGGCTACACCTTC
>TRBD1|TRBJ1-6|-|TRBV9
CASSVGGQSSPLHF
TGTGCCAGCAGCGTAGGGGGACAGAGTTCACCCCTCCACTTT
>TRBD1|TRBJ2-3|few|TRBV4-2
CASSQDLGQSTDTQYF
TGTGCCAGCAGCCAAGATCTGGGACAGAGCACAGATACGCAGTATTTT
>-|TRBJ1-3|-|TRBV15
CATRQGSGNTIYF
TGTGCCACCAGACAGGGATCTGGAAACACCATATATTTT